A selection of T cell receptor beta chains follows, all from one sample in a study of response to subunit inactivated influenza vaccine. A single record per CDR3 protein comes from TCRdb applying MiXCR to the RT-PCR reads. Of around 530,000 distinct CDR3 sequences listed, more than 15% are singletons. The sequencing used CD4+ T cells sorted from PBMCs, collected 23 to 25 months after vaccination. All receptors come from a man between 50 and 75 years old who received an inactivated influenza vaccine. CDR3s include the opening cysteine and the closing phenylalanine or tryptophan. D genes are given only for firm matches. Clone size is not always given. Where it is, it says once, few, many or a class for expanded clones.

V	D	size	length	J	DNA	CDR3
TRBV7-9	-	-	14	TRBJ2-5	TGTGCCAGCAGCACCAAGACGGGTGGGGAGACCCAGTACTTC	CASSTKTGGETQYF
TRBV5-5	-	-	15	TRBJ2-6	TGTGCCAGCAGCTGGGGACGCTCTGGGGCCAACGTCCTGACTTTC	CASSWGRSGANVLTF
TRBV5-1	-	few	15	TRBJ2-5	TGCGCCAGCAGCTCCAAACCCAACTATCAAGAGACCCAGTACTTC	CASSSKPNYQETQYF
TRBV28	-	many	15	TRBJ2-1	TGTGCCAGCAGTCCAACCGGTAGCCCGTACAATGAGCAGTTCTTC	CASSPTGSPYNEQFF
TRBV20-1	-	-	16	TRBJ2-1	TGCAGTGCTAGAGATCCCCTAGCGCCATCCTACAATGAGCAGTTCTTC	CSARDPLAPSYNEQFF
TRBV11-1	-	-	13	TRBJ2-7	TGTGCCAGCAGCGCCCTTGGACAAGGCGAGCAGTACTTC	CASSALGQGEQYF
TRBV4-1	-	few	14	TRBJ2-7	TGCGCCAGCAGCCAAGTTTGGGGGGCCTCCGAGCAGTACTTC	CASSQVWGASEQYF
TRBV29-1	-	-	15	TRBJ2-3	TGCAGCGTAGCTTTTTACTCCGGGTTCACAGATACGCAGTATTTT	CSVAFYSGFTDTQYF
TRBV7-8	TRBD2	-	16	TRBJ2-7	TGTGCCAGCAGCATGAGGTCTAATGCGGGAGCCCTTGAGCAGTACTTC	CASSMRSNAGALEQYF
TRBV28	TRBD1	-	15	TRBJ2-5	TGTGCCAGCAGTTTAAGGGGCAGGGGGCAAGAGACCCAGTACTTC	CASSLRGRGQETQYF
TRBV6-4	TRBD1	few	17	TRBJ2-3	TGTGCCAGCAGTGACTCGACTGTCACAGGGGGCTCAGATACGCAGTATTTT	CASSDSTVTGGSDTQYF
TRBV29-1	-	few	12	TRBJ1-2	TGCAGCGTTGGAGAGCAGGCTTATGGCTACACCTTC	CSVGEQAYGYTF
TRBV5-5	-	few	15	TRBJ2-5	TGTGCCAGCACCCCCGGTGGGGTCAGGCAAGAGACCCAGTACTTC	CASTPGGVRQETQYF
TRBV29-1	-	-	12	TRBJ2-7	TGCAGCGTTCGCGCCAGCTCCTACGAGCAGTACTTC	CSVRASSYEQYF
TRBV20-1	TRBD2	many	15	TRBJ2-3	TGCAGTGCTAGAGCCGCGGGGGGTTCCACAGATACGCAGTATTTT	CSARAAGGSTDTQYF
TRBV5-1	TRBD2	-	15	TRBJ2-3	TGCGCCAGCAGCTTCGGGCGGGGGAGCACAGATACGCAGTATTTT	CASSFGRGSTDTQYF
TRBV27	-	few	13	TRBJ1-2	TGTGCCAGCAGTTTATCAGGGGGGCGAGGCTACACCTTC	CASSLSGGRGYTF
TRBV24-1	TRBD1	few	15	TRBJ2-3	TGTGCCACCAGTGCTAGGGACAGGGTCCCAGATACGCAGTATTTT	CATSARDRVPDTQYF
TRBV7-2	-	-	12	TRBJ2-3	TGTGCCAGCAGCGCCGCCCGGGATACGCAGTATTTT	CASSAARDTQYF
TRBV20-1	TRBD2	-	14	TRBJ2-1	TGCAGTGCTAGACTAGCGGCGAGCTACAATGAGCAGTTCTTC	CSARLAASYNEQFF
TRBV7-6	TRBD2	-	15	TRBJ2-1	TGTGCCAGCAGCCCCGGGACTAGCGGGAGAGGTGAGCAGTTCTTC	CASSPGTSGRGEQFF
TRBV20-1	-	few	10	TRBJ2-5	TGCAGTGCCGTGAGGGAGACCCAGTACTTC	CSAVRETQYF
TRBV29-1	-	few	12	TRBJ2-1	TGCAGCGTTGATAGGGGCTTCAATGAGCAGTTCTTC	CSVDRGFNEQFF
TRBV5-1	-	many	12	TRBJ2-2	TGTGCCAGCAGCCGAAACACCGGGGAGCTGTTTTTT	CASSRNTGELFF
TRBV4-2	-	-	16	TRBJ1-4	TGTGCCAGCAGCCGTTCCCTTAGGGCGTTGGCTGAAAAACTGTTTTTT	CASSRSLRALAEKLFF
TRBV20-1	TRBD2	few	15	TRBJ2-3	TGCAGTGCTCCCACTAGCGGGGGGGCCACAGATACGCAGTATTTT	CSAPTSGGATDTQYF
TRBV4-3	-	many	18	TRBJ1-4	TGCGCCAGCAGCCAAGATGGTGAGCACCTCGCAACTAATGAAAAACTGTTTTTT	CASSQDGEHLATNEKLFF
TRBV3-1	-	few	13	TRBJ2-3	TGTGCCAGCAGGGAATGGCCAGCCGGTACGCAGTATTTT	CASREWPAGTQYF
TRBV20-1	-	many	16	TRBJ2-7	TGCAGTGCTAGAGGTCGGGGCAGGCATCAAACCTACGAGCAGTACTTC	CSARGRGRHQTYEQYF
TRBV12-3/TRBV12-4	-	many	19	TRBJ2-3	TGTGCCAGCAGTTTAGGTGGGGGGGCCAGATTAATACCCACAGATACGCAGTATTTT	CASSLGGGARLIPTDTQYF
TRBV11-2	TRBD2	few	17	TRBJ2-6	TGTGCCAGCAGCTTAGATCGGGGGGGGTTTGGGGCCAACGTCCTGACTTTC	CASSLDRGGFGANVLTF
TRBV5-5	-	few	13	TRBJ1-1	TGTGCCAGCAGCTTGGGCAGGGGCTATGAAGCTTTCTTT	CASSLGRGYEAFF
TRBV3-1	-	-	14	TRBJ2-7	TGTGCCAGCAGCCCACGGGGGTTAACCTACGAGCAGTACTTC	CASSPRGLTYEQYF
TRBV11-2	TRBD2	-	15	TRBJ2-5	TGTGCCAGCAGCACGAGGACTAGCGGGAGCTATACCCAGTACTTC	CASSTRTSGSYTQYF
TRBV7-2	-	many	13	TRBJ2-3	TGTGCCAGCAGCTACACTGCAACAGATACGCAGTATTTT	CASSYTATDTQYF
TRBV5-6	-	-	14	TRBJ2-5	TGTGCCAGCAGCTTGGTGGCAACTCAAGAGACCCAGTACTTC	CASSLVATQETQYF
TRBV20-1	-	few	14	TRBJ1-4	TGCAGTGCTAGGGGCGGGGCGCAGATTGAAAAACTGTTTTTT	CSARGGAQIEKLFF
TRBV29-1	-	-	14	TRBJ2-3	TGCAGCGTTGCCTCCAGGGGTCTCACAGATACGCAGTATTTT	CSVASRGLTDTQYF
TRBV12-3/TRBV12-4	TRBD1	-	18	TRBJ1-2	TGTGCCAGCAGTCTAGGAACACCGGGACAGGGGGAACTTGGGGGCTACACCTTC	CASSLGTPGQGELGGYTF
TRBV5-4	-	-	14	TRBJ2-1	TGTGCCAGCAGCCCCCGTGGGTCCTACAATGAGCAGTTCTTC	CASSPRGSYNEQFF
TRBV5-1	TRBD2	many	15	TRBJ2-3	TGCGCCACCTTCGAGTCTAGCGGGAGCACAGATACGCAGTATTTT	CATFESSGSTDTQYF
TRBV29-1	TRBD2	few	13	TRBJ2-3	TGCAGCGTTGGCGGGGGAGCCACAGATACGCAGTATTTT	CSVGGGATDTQYF
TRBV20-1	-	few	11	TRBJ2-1	TGCAGTGGGAATAACAGGGATGAGCAGTTCTTC	CSGNNRDEQFF
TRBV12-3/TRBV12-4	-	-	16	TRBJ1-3	TGTGCCAGCAGTACCAGGTCGCTTACATCTGGAAACACCATATATTTT	CASSTRSLTSGNTIYF
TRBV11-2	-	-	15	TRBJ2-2	TGTGCCAGCAGCTGGGGACGGTTCAACACCGGGGAGCTGTTTTTT	CASSWGRFNTGELFF
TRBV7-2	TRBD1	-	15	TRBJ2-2	TGTGCCAGCAGCTTTGACAGGGGAGGCGCCGGGGAGCTGTTTTTT	CASSFDRGGAGELFF